This T cell receptor beta chain was sequenced for a study of cytomegalovirus exposure and HLA in healthy donors. V lost 2 bases, J lost 2 bases, and 14 bases lay in between. This CDR3 contains 16 residues. The germline gives CDR1 SGHTA, CDR2 FQGTGA. The primer mix had 60 Vbeta and 13 Jbeta primers. Method: immunoSEQ multiplex PCR; TCRdb's copy keeps in-frame clones and lacks some. Found here are around 200,000 clones, 70% to 85% of them singletons; the top ten hold 2.7%. The rearrangement uses TRBV7-3 and TRBJ2-3; D uncertain. The source of this sequence is a woman aged 55-69 years in good health and CMV-seropositive. Sequencing used PBMCs. The DNA of the CDR3 is TGTGCCAGCAGCTTACGCGGTCCTGAACCCACAGATACGCAGTATTTT. It specifies CASSLRGPEPTDTQYF.